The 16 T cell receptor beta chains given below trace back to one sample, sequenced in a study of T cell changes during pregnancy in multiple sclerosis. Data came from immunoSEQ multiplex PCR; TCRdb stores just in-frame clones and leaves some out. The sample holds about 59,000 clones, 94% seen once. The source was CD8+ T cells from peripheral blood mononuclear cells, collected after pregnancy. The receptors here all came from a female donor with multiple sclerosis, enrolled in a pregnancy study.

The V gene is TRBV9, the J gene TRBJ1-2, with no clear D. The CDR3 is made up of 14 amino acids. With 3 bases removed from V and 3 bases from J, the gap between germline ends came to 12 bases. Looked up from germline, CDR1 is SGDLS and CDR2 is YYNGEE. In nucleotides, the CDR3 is TGTGCCAGCAGCGCGTCAGGTGGGCACTATGGCTACACCTTC. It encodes CASSASGGHYGYTF.

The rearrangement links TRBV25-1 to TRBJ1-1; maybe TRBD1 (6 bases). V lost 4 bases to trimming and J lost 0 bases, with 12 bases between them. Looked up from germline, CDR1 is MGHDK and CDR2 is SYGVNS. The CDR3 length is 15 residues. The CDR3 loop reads CASSVTGNLNTEAFF. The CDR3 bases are TGTGCCAGCAGTGTCACAGGGAATTTGAACACTGAAGCTTTCTTT.

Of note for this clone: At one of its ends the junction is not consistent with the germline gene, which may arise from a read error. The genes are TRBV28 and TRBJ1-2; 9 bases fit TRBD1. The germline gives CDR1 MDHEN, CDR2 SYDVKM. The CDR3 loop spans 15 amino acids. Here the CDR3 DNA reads TGTGCCAGCAGTTTAATCTCCGGGACAGGGTATGACTACACCTTC. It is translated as CASSLISGTGYDYTF.

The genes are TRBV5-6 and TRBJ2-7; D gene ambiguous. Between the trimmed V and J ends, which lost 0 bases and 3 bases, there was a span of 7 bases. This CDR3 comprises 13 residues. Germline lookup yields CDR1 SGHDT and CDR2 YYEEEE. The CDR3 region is CASSLAYSYEQYF. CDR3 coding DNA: TGTGCCAGCAGCTTGGCGTACAGCTACGAGCAGTACTTC.

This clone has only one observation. The CDR3 region is CASSQDASGLLSYEQYF. The CDR3 bases are TGCGCCAGCAGCCAAGATGCGTCGGGTCTTCTCTCCTACGAGCAGTACTTC. The chain links TRBV4-3 to TRBJ2-5; D call uncertain. The DNA end is more similar to TRBJ2-7, so the J call may be wrong. The CDR3 is 17 amino acids. From germline, CDR1 is LGHNA and CDR2 YSLEER.

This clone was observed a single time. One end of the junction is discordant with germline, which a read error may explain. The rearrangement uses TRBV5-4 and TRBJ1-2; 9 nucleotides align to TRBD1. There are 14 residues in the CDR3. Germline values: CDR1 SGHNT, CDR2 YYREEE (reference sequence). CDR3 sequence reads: CASRLDRGVYGYTF. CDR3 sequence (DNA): TGTGCCAGCAGATTGGACAGGGGTGTTTATGGCTACACCTTC.

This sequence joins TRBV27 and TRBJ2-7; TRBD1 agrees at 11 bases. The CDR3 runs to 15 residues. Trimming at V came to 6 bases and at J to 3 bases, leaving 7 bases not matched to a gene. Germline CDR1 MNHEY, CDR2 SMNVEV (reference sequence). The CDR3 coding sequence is TGTGCCAGCAGCCTCCGGACAGGGGGCTTCTACGAGCAGTACTTC. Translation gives CASSLRTGGFYEQYF.

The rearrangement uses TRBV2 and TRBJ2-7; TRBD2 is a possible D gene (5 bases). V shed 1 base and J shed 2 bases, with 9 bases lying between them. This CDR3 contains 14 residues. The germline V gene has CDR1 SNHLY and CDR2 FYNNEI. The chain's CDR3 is CASSEGTGTYEQYF. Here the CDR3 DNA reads TGTGCCAGCAGTGAAGGGACGGGAACCTACGAGCAGTACTTC. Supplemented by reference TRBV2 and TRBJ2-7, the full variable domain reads EPEVTQTPSHQVTQMGQEVILRCVPISNHLYFYWYRQILGQKVEFLVSFYNNEISEKSEIFDDQFSVERPDGSNFTLKIRSTKLEDSAMYFCASSEGTGTYEQYFGPGTRLTVT.

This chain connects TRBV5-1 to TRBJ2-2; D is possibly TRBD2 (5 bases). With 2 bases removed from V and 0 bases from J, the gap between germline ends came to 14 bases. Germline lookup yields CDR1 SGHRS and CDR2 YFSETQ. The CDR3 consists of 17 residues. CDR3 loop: CASSLPTRSPNTGELFF. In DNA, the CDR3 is TGCGCCAGCAGCTTACCAACTAGAAGCCCGAACACCGGGGAGCTGTTTTTT.

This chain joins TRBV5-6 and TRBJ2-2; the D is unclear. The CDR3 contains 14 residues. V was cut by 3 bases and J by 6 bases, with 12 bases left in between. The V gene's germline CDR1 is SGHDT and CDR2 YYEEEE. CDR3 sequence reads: CASSSSQVPGELFF. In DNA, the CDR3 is TGTGCCAGCAGCTCGTCGCAGGTACCCGGGGAGCTGTTTTTT.

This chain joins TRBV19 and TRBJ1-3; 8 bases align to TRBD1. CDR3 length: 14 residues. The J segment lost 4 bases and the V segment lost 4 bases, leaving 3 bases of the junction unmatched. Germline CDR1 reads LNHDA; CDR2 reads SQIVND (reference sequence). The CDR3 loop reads CASSNRGDGNTIYF. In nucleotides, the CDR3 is TGTGCCAGTAGTAACAGGGGGGACGGAAACACCATATATTTT.

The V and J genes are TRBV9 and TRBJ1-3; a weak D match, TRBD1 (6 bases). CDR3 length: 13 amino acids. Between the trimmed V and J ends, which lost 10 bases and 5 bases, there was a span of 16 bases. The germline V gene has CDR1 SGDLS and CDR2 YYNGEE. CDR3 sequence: CASEGGERNTIYF. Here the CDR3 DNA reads TGTGCCTCGGAGGGGGGGGAAAGAAACACCATATATTTT.

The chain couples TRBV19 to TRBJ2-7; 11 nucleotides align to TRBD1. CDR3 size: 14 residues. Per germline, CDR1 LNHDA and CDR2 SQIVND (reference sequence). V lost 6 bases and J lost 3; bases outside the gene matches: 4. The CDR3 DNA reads TGTGCCAGTAGCCCGGGACAGGGGGGCTACGAGCAGTACTTC. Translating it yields CASSPGQGGYEQYF.

CDR3 residues: CASSVAREETQYF. The CDR3 DNA sequence: TGTGCCAGCAGCGTAGCGAGGGAAGAGACCCAGTACTTC. V gene TRBV9 combines with J gene TRBJ2-5, with D possibly being TRBD2 (5 bases). Germline V gene data show CDR1 as SGDLS and CDR2 as YYNGEE. V shed 0 bases and J shed 3 bases, with 6 bases lying between them. The CDR3 length is 13 residues.

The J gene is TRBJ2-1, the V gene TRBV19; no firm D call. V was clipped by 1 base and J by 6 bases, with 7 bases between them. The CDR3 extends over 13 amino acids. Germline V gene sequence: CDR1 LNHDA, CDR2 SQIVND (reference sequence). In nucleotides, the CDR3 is TGTGCCAGTAGTATAGGCACAATCAATGAGCAGTTCTTC. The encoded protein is CASSIGTINEQFF.

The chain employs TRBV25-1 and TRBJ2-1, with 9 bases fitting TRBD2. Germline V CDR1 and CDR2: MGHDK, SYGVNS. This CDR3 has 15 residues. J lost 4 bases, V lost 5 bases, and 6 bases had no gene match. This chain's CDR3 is CASSTGTSRYNEQFF. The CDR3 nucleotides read TGTGCCAGCAGTACCGGGACTAGCAGGTACAATGAGCAGTTCTTC.